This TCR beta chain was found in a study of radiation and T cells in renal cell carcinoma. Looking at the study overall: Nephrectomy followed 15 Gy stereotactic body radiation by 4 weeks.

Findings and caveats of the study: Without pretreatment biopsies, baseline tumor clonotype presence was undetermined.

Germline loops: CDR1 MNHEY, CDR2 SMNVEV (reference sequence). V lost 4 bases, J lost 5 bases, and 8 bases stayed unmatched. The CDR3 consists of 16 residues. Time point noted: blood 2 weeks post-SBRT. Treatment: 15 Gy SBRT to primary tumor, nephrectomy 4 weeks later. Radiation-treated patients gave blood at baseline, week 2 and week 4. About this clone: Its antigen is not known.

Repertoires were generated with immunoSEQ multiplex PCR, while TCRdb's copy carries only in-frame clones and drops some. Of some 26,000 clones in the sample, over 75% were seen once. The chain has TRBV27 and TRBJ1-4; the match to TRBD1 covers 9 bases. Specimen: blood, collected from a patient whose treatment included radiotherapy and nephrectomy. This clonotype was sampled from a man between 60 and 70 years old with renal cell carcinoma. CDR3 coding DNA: TGTGCCAGCAGTTATACAGGGGGCGCGGAGAATGAAAAACTGTTTTTT. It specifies CASSYTGGAENEKLFF.